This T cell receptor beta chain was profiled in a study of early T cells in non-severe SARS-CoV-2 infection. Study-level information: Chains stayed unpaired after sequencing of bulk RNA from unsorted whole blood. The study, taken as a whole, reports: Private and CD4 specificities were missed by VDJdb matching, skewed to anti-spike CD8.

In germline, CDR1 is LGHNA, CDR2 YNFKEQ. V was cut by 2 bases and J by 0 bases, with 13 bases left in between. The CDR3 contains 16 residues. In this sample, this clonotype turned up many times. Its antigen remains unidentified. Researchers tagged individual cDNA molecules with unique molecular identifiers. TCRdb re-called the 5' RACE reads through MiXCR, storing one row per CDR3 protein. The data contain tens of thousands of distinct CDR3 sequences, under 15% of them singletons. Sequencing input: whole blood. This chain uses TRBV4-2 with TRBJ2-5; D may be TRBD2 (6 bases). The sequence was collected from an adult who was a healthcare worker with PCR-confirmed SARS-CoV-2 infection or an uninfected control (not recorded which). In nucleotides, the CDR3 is TGTGCCAGCAGCCAAAGTGCGGGAACCAACCAAGAGACCCAGTACTTC. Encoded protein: CASSQSAGTNQETQYF.